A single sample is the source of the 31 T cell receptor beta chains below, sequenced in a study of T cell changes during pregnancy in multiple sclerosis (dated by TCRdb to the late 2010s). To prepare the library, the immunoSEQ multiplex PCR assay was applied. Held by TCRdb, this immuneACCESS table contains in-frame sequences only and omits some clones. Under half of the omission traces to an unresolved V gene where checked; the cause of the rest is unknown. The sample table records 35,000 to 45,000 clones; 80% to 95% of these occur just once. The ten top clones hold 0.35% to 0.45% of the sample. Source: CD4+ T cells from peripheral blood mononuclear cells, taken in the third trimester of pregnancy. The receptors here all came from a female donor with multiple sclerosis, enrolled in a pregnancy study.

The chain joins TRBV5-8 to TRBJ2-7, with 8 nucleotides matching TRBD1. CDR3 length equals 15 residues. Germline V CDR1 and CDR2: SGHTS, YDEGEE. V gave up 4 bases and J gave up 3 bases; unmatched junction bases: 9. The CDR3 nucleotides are TGTGCCAGCAGCGTAGCCGGGACAGGTCTCTACGAGCAGTACTTC. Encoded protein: CASSVAGTGLYEQYF. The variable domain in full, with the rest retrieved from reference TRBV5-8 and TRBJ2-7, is EAGVTQSPTHLIKTRGQQATLRCSPISGHTSVYWYQQALGLGLQFLLWYDEGEERNRGNFPPRFSGRQFPNYSSELNVNALELEDSALYLCASSVAGTGLYEQYFGPGTRLTVT.

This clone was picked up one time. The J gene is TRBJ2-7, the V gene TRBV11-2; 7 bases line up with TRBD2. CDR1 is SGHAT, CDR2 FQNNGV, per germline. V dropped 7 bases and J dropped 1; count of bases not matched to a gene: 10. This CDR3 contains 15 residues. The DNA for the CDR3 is TGTGCCAGCACCAATCCGGAGCGGGGATCCTACGAGCAGTACTTC. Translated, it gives CASTNPERGSYEQYF.

CDR3 in DNA: TGTGCCAGCACCGAGGGCTGGAACTACGAGCAGTACTTC. It codes for CASTEGWNYEQYF. The genes are TRBV2 and TRBJ2-7; a possible D gene is TRBD2 (5 bases). Germline assignment: CDR1 SNHLY and CDR2 FYNNEI. The CDR3 extends over 13 amino acids. Trimming stripped 7 bases from V and 3 bases from J, with 13 bases between.

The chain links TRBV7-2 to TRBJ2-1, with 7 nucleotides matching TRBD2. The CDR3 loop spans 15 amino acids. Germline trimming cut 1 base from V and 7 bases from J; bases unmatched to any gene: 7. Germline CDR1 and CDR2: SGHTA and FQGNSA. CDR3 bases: TGTGCCAGCAGCTTAGGTGTTACTAGCGCGAATGAGCAGTTCTTC. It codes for CASSLGVTSANEQFF.

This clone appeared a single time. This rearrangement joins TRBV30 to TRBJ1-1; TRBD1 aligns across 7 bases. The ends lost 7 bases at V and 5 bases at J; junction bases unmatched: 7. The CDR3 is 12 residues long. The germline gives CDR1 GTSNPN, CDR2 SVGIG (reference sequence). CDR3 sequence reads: CASLTGWTEAFF. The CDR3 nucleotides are TGTGCCTCGTTGACAGGGTGGACTGAAGCTTTCTTT.

CDR3 nucleotide sequence: TGTGCCAGCAGTTTAACAGGACAGAGCTACTCCTACAATGAGCAGTTCTTC. This translates into CASSLTGQSYSYNEQFF. The V call is TRBV27, the J call TRBJ2-1; D might be TRBD1 (6 bases). CDR3 length: 17 residues. Germline CDR1 reads MNHEY; CDR2 reads SMNVEV (reference sequence). The ends were cut back, 2 bases at V and 0 bases at J, with 14 bases in the middle.

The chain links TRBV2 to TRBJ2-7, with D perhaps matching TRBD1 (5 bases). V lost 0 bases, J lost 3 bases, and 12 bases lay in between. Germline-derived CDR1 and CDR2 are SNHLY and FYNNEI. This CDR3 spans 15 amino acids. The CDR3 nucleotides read TGTGCCAGCAGTGAAGCGCAGGGAAGGGGCTACGAGCAGTACTTC. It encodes CASSEAQGRGYEQYF.

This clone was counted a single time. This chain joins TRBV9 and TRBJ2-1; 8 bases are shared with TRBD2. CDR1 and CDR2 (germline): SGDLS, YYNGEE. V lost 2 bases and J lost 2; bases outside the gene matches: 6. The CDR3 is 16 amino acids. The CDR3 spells CASSVLSGRTYNEQFF. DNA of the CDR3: TGTGCCAGCAGCGTCCTCAGCGGGAGAACCTACAATGAGCAGTTCTTC. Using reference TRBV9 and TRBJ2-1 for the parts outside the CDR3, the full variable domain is DSGVTQTPKHLITATGQRVTLRCSPRSGDLSVYWYQQSLDQGLQFLIQYYNGEERAKGNILERFSAQQFPDLHSELNLSSLELGDSALYFCASSVLSGRTYNEQFFGPGTRLTVL.

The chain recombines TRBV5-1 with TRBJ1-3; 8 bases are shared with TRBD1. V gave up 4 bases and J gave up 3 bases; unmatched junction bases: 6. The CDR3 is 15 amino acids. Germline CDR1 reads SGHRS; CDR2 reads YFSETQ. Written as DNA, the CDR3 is TGCGCCAGCAGCCCGGACAGGGCCAGTGGAAACACCATATATTTT. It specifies CASSPDRASGNTIYF.

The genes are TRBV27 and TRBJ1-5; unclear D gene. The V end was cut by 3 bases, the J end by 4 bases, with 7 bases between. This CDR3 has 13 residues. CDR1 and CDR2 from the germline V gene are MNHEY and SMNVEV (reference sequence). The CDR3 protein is CASSFRENQPQHF. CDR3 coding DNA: TGTGCCAGCAGTTTCCGGGAAAATCAGCCCCAGCATTTT.

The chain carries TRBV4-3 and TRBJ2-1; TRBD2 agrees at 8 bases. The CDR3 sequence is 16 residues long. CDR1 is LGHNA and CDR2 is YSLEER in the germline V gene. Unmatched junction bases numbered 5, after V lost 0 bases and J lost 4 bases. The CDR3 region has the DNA TGCGCCAGCAGCCAAGATTACGGGAGGGGTTACAATGAGCAGTTCTTC. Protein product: CASSQDYGRGYNEQFF.

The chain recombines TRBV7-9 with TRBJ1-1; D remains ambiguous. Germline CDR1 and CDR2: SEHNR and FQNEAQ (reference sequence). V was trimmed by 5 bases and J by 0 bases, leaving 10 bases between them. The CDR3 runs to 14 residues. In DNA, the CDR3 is TGTGCCAGCAGCCACAATACAGTGAACACTGAAGCTTTCTTT. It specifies CASSHNTVNTEAFF.

The CDR3: CAISEPSTSVYEQYF. As DNA, the CDR3 is TGTGCCATCAGCGAACCCTCGACTAGCGTATACGAGCAGTACTTC. This chain links TRBV10-3 with TRBJ2-7, with 8 bases aligning to TRBD2. With V trimmed by 6 bases and J by 4 bases, 11 bases remained unmatched. The CDR3 runs to 15 residues. Germline CDR1 reads ENHRY; CDR2 reads SYGVKD.

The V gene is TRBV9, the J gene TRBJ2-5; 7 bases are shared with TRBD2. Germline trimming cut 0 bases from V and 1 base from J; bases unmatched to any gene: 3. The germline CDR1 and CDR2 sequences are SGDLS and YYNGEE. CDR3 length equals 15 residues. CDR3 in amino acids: CASSVGGGTQETQYF. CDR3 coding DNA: TGTGCCAGCAGCGTAGGGGGGGGGACCCAAGAGACCCAGTACTTC.

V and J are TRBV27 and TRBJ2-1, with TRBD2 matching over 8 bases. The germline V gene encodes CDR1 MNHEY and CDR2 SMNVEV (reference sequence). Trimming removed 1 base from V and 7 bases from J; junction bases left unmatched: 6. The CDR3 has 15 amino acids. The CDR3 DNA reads TGTGCCAGCAGTTTATTGGGACTAGTCAGAAATGAGCAGTTCTTC. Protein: CASSLLGLVRNEQFF.

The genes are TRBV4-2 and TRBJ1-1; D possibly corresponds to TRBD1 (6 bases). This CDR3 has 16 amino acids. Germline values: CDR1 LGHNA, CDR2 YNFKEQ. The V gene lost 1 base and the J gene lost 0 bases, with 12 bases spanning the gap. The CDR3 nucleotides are TGTGCCAGCAGCCAAGTAACGGGACAACTGAACACTGAAGCTTTCTTT. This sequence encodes CASSQVTGQLNTEAFF.

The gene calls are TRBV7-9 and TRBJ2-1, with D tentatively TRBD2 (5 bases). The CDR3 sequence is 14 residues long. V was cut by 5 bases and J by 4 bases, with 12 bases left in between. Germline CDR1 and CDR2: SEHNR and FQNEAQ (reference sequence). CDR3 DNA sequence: TGTGCCAGCAGCCCCGAGGGCACTTACAATGAGCAGTTCTTC. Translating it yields CASSPEGTYNEQFF.

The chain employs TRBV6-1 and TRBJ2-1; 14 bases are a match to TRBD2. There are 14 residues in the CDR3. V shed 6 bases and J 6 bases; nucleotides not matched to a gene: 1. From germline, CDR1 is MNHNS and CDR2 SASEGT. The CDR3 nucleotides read TGTGCCAGCAGAGGGACTAGCGGGGGCAATGAGCAGTTCTTC. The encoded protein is CASRGTSGGNEQFF.

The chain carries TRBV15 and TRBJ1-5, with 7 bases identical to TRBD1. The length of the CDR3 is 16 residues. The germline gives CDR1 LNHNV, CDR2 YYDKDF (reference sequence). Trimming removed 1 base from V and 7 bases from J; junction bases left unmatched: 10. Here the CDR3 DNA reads TGTGCCACCAGCAGAGTTATGACAGGGCTTAACCAGCCCCAGCATTTT. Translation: CATSRVMTGLNQPQHF.

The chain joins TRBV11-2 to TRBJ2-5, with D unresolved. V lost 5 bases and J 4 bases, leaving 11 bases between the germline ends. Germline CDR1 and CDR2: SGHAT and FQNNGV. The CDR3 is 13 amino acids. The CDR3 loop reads CASSTELSETQYF. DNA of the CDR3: TGTGCCAGCAGCACCGAGCTTTCAGAGACCCAGTACTTC. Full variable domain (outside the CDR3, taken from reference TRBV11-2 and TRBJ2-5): EAGVAQSPRYKIIEKRQSVAFWCNPISGHATLYWYQQILGQGPKLLIQFQNNGVVDDSQLPKDRFSAERLKGVDSTLKIQPAKLEDSAVYLCASSTELSETQYFGPGTRLLVL.

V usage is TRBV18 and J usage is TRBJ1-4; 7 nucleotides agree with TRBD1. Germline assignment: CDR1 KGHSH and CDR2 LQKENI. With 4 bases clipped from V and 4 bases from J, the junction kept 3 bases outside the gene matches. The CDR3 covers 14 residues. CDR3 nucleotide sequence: TGTGCCAGCTCACAGGGGGCGGTTAATGAAAAACTGTTTTTT. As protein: CASSQGAVNEKLFF.

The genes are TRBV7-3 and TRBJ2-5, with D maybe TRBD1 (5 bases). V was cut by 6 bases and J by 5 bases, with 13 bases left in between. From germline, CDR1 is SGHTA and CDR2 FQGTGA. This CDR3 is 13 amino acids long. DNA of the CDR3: TGTGCCAGCAGTGACAGTGGGGTGGAGACCCAGTACTTC. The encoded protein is CASSDSGVETQYF.

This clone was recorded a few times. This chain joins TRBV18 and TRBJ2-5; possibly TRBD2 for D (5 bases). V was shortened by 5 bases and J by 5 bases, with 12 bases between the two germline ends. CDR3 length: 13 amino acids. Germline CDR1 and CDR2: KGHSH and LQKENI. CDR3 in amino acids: CASSFTGSETQYF. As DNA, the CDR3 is TGTGCCAGCTCATTTACGGGATCGGAGACCCAGTACTTC.

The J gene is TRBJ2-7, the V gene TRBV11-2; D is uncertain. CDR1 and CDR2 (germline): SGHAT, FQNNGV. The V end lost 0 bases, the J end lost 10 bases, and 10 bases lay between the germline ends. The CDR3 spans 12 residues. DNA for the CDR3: TGTGCCAGCAGCTTAGACCAACAGAGACAGTACTTC. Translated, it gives CASSLDQQRQYF.

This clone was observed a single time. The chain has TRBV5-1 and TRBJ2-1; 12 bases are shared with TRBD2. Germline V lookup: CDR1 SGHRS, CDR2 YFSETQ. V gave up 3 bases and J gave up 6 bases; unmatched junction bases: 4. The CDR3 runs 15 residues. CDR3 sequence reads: CASSSILAGGNEQFF. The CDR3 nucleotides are TGCGCCAGCAGCTCAATACTAGCGGGAGGCAATGAGCAGTTCTTC.

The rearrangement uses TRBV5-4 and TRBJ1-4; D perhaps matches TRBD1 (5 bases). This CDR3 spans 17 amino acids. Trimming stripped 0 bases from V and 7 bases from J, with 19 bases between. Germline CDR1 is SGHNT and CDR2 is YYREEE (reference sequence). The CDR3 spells CASSLGGQSLGGEKLFF. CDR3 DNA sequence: TGTGCCAGCAGCTTGGGGGGCCAATCCCTCGGGGGTGAAAAACTGTTTTTT.

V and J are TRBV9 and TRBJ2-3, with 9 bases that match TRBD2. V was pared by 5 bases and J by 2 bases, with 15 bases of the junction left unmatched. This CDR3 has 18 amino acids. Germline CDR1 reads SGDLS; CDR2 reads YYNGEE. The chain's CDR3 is CASSRQGSLAGNTDTQYF. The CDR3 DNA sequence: TGTGCCAGCAGTCGACAGGGATCCCTAGCGGGGAACACAGATACGCAGTATTTT. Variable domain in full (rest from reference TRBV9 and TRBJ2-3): DSGVTQTPKHLITATGQRVTLRCSPRSGDLSVYWYQQSLDQGLQFLIQYYNGEERAKGNILERFSAQQFPDLHSELNLSSLELGDSALYFCASSRQGSLAGNTDTQYFGPGTRLTVL.

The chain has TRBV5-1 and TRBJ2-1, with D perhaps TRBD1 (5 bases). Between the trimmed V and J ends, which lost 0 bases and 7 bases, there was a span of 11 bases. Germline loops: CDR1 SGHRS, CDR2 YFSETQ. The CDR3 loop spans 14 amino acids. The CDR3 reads CASSLGTRVNEQFF. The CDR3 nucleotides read TGCGCCAGCAGCTTGGGTACCAGGGTGAATGAGCAGTTCTTC.

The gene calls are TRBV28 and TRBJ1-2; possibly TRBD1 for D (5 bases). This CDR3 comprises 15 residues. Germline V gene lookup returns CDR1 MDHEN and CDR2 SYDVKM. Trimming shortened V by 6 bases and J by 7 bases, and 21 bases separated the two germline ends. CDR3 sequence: CASSPTGLPTGGYTF. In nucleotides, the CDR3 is TGTGCCAGCAGCCCTACGGGACTTCCAACGGGTGGCTACACCTTC.

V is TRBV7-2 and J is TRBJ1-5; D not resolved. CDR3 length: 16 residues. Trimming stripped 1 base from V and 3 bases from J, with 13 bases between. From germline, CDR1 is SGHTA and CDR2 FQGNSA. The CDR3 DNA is TGTGCCAGCAGCTTAGGGGAGGGAAGGGTCAATCAGCCCCAGCATTTT. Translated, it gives CASSLGEGRVNQPQHF.

The CDR3 region has the DNA TGCGCCAGCAGCTTGACTCTGGCGGGAGGGACAGATACGCAGTATTTT. Amino acids: CASSLTLAGGTDTQYF. The chain carries TRBV5-1 and TRBJ2-3, with TRBD2 matching over 9 bases. The CDR3 consists of 16 residues. V shed 1 base, J shed 3 bases, and the junction held 6 bases outside the gene matches. Germline assignment: CDR1 SGHRS and CDR2 YFSETQ. Filled out from reference TRBV5-1 and TRBJ2-3, the complete variable domain reads KAGVTQTPRYLIKTRGQQVTLSCSPISGHRSVSWYQQTPGQGLQFLFEYFSETQRNKGNFPGRFSGRQFSNSRSEMNVSTLELGDSALYLCASSLTLAGGTDTQYFGPGTRLTVL.